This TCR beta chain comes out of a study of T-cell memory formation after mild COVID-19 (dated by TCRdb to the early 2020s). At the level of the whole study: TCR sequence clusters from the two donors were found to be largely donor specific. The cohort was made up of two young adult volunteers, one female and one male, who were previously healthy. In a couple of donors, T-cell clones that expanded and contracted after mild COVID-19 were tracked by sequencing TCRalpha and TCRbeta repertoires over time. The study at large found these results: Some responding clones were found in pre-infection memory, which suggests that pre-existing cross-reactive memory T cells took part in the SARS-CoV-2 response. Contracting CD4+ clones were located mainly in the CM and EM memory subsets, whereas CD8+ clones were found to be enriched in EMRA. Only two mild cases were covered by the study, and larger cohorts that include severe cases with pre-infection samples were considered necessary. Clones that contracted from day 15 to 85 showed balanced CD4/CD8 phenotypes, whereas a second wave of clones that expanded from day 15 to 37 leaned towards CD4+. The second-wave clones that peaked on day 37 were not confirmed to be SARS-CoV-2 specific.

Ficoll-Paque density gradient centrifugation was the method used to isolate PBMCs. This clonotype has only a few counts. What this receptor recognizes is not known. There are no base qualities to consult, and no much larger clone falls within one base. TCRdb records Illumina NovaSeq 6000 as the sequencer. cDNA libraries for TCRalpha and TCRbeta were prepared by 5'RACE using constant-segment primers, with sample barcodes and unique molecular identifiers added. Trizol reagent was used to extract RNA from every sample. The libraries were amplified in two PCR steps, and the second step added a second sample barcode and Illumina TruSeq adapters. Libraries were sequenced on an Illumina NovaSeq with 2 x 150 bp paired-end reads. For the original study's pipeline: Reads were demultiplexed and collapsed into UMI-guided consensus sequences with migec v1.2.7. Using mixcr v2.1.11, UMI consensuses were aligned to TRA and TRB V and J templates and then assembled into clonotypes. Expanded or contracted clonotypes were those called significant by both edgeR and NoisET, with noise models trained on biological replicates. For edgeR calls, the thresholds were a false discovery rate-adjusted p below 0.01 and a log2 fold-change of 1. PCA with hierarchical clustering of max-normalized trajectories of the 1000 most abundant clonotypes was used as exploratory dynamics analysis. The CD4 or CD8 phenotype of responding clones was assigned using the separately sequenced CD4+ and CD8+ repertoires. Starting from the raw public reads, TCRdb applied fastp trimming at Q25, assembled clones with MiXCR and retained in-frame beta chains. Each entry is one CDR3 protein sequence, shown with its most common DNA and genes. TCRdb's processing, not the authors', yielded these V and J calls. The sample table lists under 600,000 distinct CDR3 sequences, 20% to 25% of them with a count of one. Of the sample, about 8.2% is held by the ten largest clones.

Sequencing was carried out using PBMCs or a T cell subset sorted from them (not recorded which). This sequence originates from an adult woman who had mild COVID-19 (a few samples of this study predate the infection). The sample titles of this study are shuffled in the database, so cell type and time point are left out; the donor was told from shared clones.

The CDR3 here reads CASSLGGVGQETQYF. The DNA is as follows: TGTGCCAGCAGCTTGGGGGGTGTTGGGCAAGAGACCCAGTACTTC. Here the chain combines TRBV7-2 and TRBJ2-5; a tentative D match to TRBD2 spans 6 bases. Trimming takes 3 bases from V and 2 bases from J, and the germline ends sit 13 bases apart. CDR1 and CDR2 (SGHTA, FQGNSA) derive from the germline V gene. The CDR3 spans 15 residues, from the cysteine through the phenylalanine. Only the CDR3 DNA stays, 45 bases, in frame from base 1.